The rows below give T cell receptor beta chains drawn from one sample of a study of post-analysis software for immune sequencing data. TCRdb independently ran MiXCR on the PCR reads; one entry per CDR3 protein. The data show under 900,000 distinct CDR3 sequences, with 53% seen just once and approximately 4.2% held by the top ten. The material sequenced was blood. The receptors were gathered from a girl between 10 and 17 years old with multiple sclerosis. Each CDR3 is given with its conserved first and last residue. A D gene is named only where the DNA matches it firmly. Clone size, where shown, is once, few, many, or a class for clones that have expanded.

cdr3_nt: TGTGCCAGCAGCCAGTCCATATACCGCAATGAGCAGTTCTTC
cdr3_aa: CASSQSIYRNEQFF
d_call: NA
clone_size: NA
v_call: TRBV11-2
j_call: TRBJ2-1

cdr3_nt: TGTGCCAGCAGCCCACAGAACTATGGCTACACCTTC
cdr3_aa: CASSPQNYGYTF
d_call: NA
clone_size: NA
v_call: TRBV7-2
j_call: TRBJ1-2

cdr3_nt: TGTGCCAGCAGTTACGATCCTAGATCCTACGAGCAGTACTTC
cdr3_aa: CASSYDPRSYEQYF
d_call: NA
clone_size: few
v_call: TRBV6-5
j_call: TRBJ2-7

cdr3_nt: TGCACAGGGGTAATGAACACTGAAGCTTTCTTT
cdr3_aa: CTGVMNTEAFF
d_call: NA
clone_size: NA
v_call: TRBV29-1
j_call: TRBJ1-1

cdr3_nt: TGTGCCAGCAGCTTAGAAGGGACTGATAGCTCTGGGGCCAACGTCCTGACTTTC
cdr3_aa: CASSLEGTDSSGANVLTF
d_call: NA
clone_size: few
v_call: TRBV7-6
j_call: TRBJ2-6

cdr3_nt: TGCGCCAGCAAAAATGAAGTACTAGCCAAAAACATTCAGTACTTC
cdr3_aa: CASKNEVLAKNIQYF
d_call: NA
clone_size: NA
v_call: TRBV10-2
j_call: TRBJ2-4

cdr3_nt: TGCAGTGCTAGAGAGAATGGAGGATCAAGCAATGAGCAGTTCTTC
cdr3_aa: CSARENGGSSNEQFF
d_call: NA
clone_size: NA
v_call: TRBV20-1
j_call: TRBJ2-1

cdr3_nt: TGTGCCAGCAGCGCCACACCGCACTATGGCTACACCTTC
cdr3_aa: CASSATPHYGYTF
d_call: NA
clone_size: NA
v_call: TRBV12-3/TRBV12-4
j_call: TRBJ1-2

cdr3_nt: TGTGCCATCAGTATAGCGGGGTCAGAGGAGCAGTACTTC
cdr3_aa: CAISIAGSEEQYF
d_call: TRBD2
clone_size: once
v_call: TRBV10-3
j_call: TRBJ2-7

cdr3_nt: TGTGCCAGCAGTTTCGGTGGCGGCTCTGGGGCTAACGTCCTGACTTTC
cdr3_aa: CASSFGGGSGANVLTF
d_call: NA
clone_size: NA
v_call: TRBV12-3/TRBV12-4
j_call: TRBJ2-6

cdr3_nt: TGTGCCAGCAGCTCCAGGACTAGCGGGTACACAGATACGCAGTATTTT
cdr3_aa: CASSSRTSGYTDTQYF
d_call: TRBD2
clone_size: NA
v_call: TRBV7-2
j_call: TRBJ2-3

cdr3_nt: TGTGCCAGCAGCTCGGGACAGGTGCGGAGCAAAAACATTCAGTACTTC
cdr3_aa: CASSSGQVRSKNIQYF
d_call: TRBD1
clone_size: NA
v_call: TRBV27
j_call: TRBJ2-4

cdr3_nt: TGTGCCAGCAGCCAAAGGGCAGGGAGGTACCAAGAGACCCAGTGCTTC
cdr3_aa: CASSQRAGRYQETQCF
d_call: NA
clone_size: NA
v_call: TRBV11-1
j_call: TRBJ2-5

cdr3_nt: TGTGCCAGCAGCTTGGAGGCGCATCCCCTCTACGAGCAGTACTTC
cdr3_aa: CASSLEAHPLYEQYF
d_call: NA
clone_size: NA
v_call: TRBV5-5
j_call: TRBJ2-7

cdr3_nt: TGTGCCAGCAGCGGGCGGGACAGGGGGCTGGTCTATGGCTACACCTTC
cdr3_aa: CASSGRDRGLVYGYTF
d_call: TRBD1
clone_size: NA
v_call: TRBV5-6
j_call: TRBJ1-2

cdr3_nt: TGCGCCAGCGGCTTGGAAGTCCTGAACACTGAAGCTTTCTTT
cdr3_aa: CASGLEVLNTEAFF
d_call: NA
clone_size: once
v_call: TRBV5-1
j_call: TRBJ1-1

cdr3_nt: TGCGCCAGCAGCGGACTAAAGGGGGAGACCCAGTACTTC
cdr3_aa: CASSGLKGETQYF
d_call: NA
clone_size: NA
v_call: TRBV5-1
j_call: TRBJ2-5

cdr3_nt: TGCGCCAGCAGGGACTGGCAGGGGGCCCAGTACTTC
cdr3_aa: CASRDWQGAQYF
d_call: TRBD1
clone_size: few
v_call: TRBV10-2
j_call: TRBJ2-7

cdr3_nt: TGTGCCATCCGGGACCCCGGCTCCTACAATGAGCAGTTCTTC
cdr3_aa: CAIRDPGSYNEQFF
d_call: NA
clone_size: NA
v_call: TRBV10-3
j_call: TRBJ2-1

cdr3_nt: TGCAGCGTTGAGGGTAGCGGGGTCCACGAGCAGTACTTC
cdr3_aa: CSVEGSGVHEQYF
d_call: TRBD2
clone_size: few
v_call: TRBV29-1
j_call: TRBJ2-7

cdr3_nt: TGCAGTGCTAGACTTGGACGGGGAGGTTACGAGCAGTACTTC
cdr3_aa: CSARLGRGGYEQYF
d_call: NA
clone_size: few
v_call: TRBV20-1
j_call: TRBJ2-7

cdr3_nt: TGCGCCAGCAGCAGATTCCTATCGTCCCGCGGTGGCTACGAGCAGTACTTC
cdr3_aa: CASSRFLSSRGGYEQYF
d_call: NA
clone_size: NA
v_call: TRBV5-1
j_call: TRBJ2-7

cdr3_nt: TGTGCCAGCAGTGAAGTCCCTCTAACTAGCGGGAGATACGAGCAGTACTTC
cdr3_aa: CASSEVPLTSGRYEQYF
d_call: TRBD2
clone_size: NA
v_call: TRBV2
j_call: TRBJ2-7

cdr3_nt: TGTGCCAGCAGCACCCGGGCTCTGTACGAGCAGTACTTC
cdr3_aa: CASSTRALYEQYF
d_call: NA
clone_size: NA
v_call: TRBV7-9
j_call: TRBJ2-7

cdr3_nt: TGCAGTGCTAGAGCAGAATCCTGGAACTCCTATAATTCACCCCTCCACTTT
cdr3_aa: CSARAESWNSYNSPLHF
d_call: NA
clone_size: once
v_call: TRBV20-1
j_call: TRBJ1-6

cdr3_nt: TGCAGTGCTATCGAGGGACAGTTTCATCAGCCCCAGCATTTT
cdr3_aa: CSAIEGQFHQPQHF
d_call: TRBD1
clone_size: NA
v_call: TRBV20-1
j_call: TRBJ1-5

cdr3_nt: TGTGCCAGCAGCCAAGTCGGAGGTTACACTGAAGCTTTCTTT
cdr3_aa: CASSQVGGYTEAFF
d_call: NA
clone_size: few
v_call: TRBV4-2
j_call: TRBJ1-1

cdr3_nt: TGTGCCAGCGGTTGGGCGGGAAGTACGCAGTATTTT
cdr3_aa: CASGWAGSTQYF
d_call: NA
clone_size: NA
v_call: TRBV12-3/TRBV12-4
j_call: TRBJ2-3

cdr3_nt: TGCAGCGTGAGGACCGGGAGGGAGACCCAGTACTTC
cdr3_aa: CSVRTGRETQYF
d_call: TRBD2
clone_size: few
v_call: TRBV29-1
j_call: TRBJ2-5

cdr3_nt: TGTGCCATCAGTGAAACAGGGGGGGATTCACCCCTCCACTTT
cdr3_aa: CAISETGGDSPLHF
d_call: TRBD1
clone_size: few
v_call: TRBV10-3
j_call: TRBJ1-6

cdr3_nt: TGTGCCAGCAGTGAATGGAGTAGGGTACGGGAGCAGTACTTC
cdr3_aa: CASSEWSRVREQYF
d_call: NA
clone_size: once
v_call: TRBV25-1
j_call: TRBJ2-7

cdr3_nt: TGCAGTGCTTGGTCCCCAAACAATGAGCAGTTCTTC
cdr3_aa: CSAWSPNNEQFF
d_call: NA
clone_size: few
v_call: TRBV20-1
j_call: TRBJ2-1

cdr3_nt: TGTGCCAGCAGCCAAAGGACAGGGGACTACGAGCAGTACTTC
cdr3_aa: CASSQRTGDYEQYF
d_call: TRBD1
clone_size: NA
v_call: TRBV3-1
j_call: TRBJ2-7

cdr3_nt: TGCGCCAGCAGCTCCGACCCGCGGAATGAAAAACTGTTTTTT
cdr3_aa: CASSSDPRNEKLFF
d_call: NA
clone_size: NA
v_call: TRBV5-1
j_call: TRBJ1-4

cdr3_nt: TGTGCCACCAGTGACCCGGGAACCAACCGGCCAGATACGCAGTATTTT
cdr3_aa: CATSDPGTNRPDTQYF
d_call: NA
clone_size: few
v_call: TRBV24-1
j_call: TRBJ2-3

cdr3_nt: TGCAGTACTAGGTACGAAAATGAGCAGTTCTTC
cdr3_aa: CSTRYENEQFF
d_call: NA
clone_size: few
v_call: TRBV20-1
j_call: TRBJ2-1

cdr3_nt: TGTGCCAGCAGCCGCCGGGGACTAGCGGGCCCCGTCAATGAGCAGTTCTTC
cdr3_aa: CASSRRGLAGPVNEQFF
d_call: TRBD2
clone_size: few
v_call: TRBV7-2
j_call: TRBJ2-1

cdr3_nt: TGTGCCAGCAGCTTAGTTAGGATCCAGGGGGGAGCTAATGAAAAACTGTTTTTT
cdr3_aa: CASSLVRIQGGANEKLFF
d_call: TRBD1
clone_size: once
v_call: TRBV7-8
j_call: TRBJ1-4

cdr3_nt: TGTGCCAGCCTAGGGGACCAAGAGACCCAGTACTTC
cdr3_aa: CASLGDQETQYF
d_call: NA
clone_size: once
v_call: TRBV6-5
j_call: TRBJ2-5

cdr3_nt: TGTGCCAGCAGCCTGGGACAGATTTACTGTGGCTACACCTTC
cdr3_aa: CASSLGQIYCGYTF
d_call: TRBD1
clone_size: once
v_call: TRBV7-9
j_call: TRBJ1-2

cdr3_nt: TGTGCCAGCAGCTTTGGACTAGCGGGTTCAGATACGCAGTATTTT
cdr3_aa: CASSFGLAGSDTQYF
d_call: TRBD2
clone_size: NA
v_call: TRBV7-3
j_call: TRBJ2-3

cdr3_nt: TGCGCCAGCAGCCAAGATGTGACTAGCGGGCGGCGCCAACGAAATTACGAGCAGTACTTC
cdr3_aa: CASSQDVTSGRRQRNYEQYF
d_call: TRBD2
clone_size: NA
v_call: TRBV4-1
j_call: TRBJ2-7

cdr3_nt: TGTGCCACCAGGGAGAATACAGGACATAGCAATCAGCCCCAGCATTTT
cdr3_aa: CATRENTGHSNQPQHF
d_call: NA
clone_size: NA
v_call: TRBV15
j_call: TRBJ1-5

cdr3_nt: TGTGCCAGCAGCCAAGGGGCATGGACCTCCTACGAGCAGTACTTC
cdr3_aa: CASSQGAWTSYEQYF
d_call: NA
clone_size: few
v_call: TRBV14
j_call: TRBJ2-7

cdr3_nt: TGCGCCAGCCTCGGGGCGCTCGCGGGGGAGCAGTACTTC
cdr3_aa: CASLGALAGEQYF
d_call: TRBD2
clone_size: NA
v_call: TRBV5-1
j_call: TRBJ2-5

cdr3_nt: TGCAGCGTCCGGGGGGGGCTACGGGGCATTCAGTACTTC
cdr3_aa: CSVRGGLRGIQYF
d_call: TRBD2
clone_size: NA
v_call: TRBV29-1
j_call: TRBJ2-4

cdr3_nt: TGCGCCAGCAGCGAGGTAAGCTCCTACAATGAGCAGTTCTTC
cdr3_aa: CASSEVSSYNEQFF
d_call: NA
clone_size: NA
v_call: TRBV5-1
j_call: TRBJ2-1

cdr3_nt: TGTGCCAGCAGGGGAGAGGCTAATGAGCAGTTCTTC
cdr3_aa: CASRGEANEQFF
d_call: NA
clone_size: once
v_call: TRBV12-3/TRBV12-4
j_call: TRBJ2-1

cdr3_nt: TGTGCCAGCAGCTCTTACAGGGGTGAGACCCAGTACTTC
cdr3_aa: CASSSYRGETQYF
d_call: TRBD1
clone_size: few
v_call: TRBV7-9
j_call: TRBJ2-5

cdr3_nt: TGCGCCAGCAGCTCGAACCTAGCGGTCTCCTACAATGAGCAGTTCTTC
cdr3_aa: CASSSNLAVSYNEQFF
d_call: TRBD2
clone_size: NA
v_call: TRBV5-1
j_call: TRBJ2-1

cdr3_nt: TGTGCCAGCAGCGTAGCTAAGGGGTCCCTGGAGGAGCAGTACTTC
cdr3_aa: CASSVAKGSLEEQYF
d_call: NA
clone_size: NA
v_call: TRBV9
j_call: TRBJ2-7

cdr3_nt: TGTGCCAGCAGTAAAGGGGGGGTCCCCCAGCATTTT
cdr3_aa: CASSKGGVPQHF
d_call: NA
clone_size: NA
v_call: TRBV6-4
j_call: TRBJ1-5

cdr3_nt: TGTGCCAGCAGTGAACTCGTCTGGGAAGAGACCCAGTACTTC
cdr3_aa: CASSELVWEETQYF
d_call: NA
clone_size: NA
v_call: TRBV6-1
j_call: TRBJ2-5

cdr3_nt: TGTGCCAGCTCACCATGGACTAGCGGGAGGGCTTACAATGAGCAGTTCTTC
cdr3_aa: CASSPWTSGRAYNEQFF
d_call: TRBD2
clone_size: NA
v_call: TRBV18
j_call: TRBJ2-1

cdr3_nt: TGCAGTACTAGGGGACTAGGCCTACGCGAGCAGTTCTTC
cdr3_aa: CSTRGLGLREQFF
d_call: TRBD2
clone_size: NA
v_call: TRBV20-1
j_call: TRBJ2-1

cdr3_nt: TGCGCCAGCAGCTTGGTGGTAGCGGGAGGACCATACTACGAGCAGTACTTC
cdr3_aa: CASSLVVAGGPYYEQYF
d_call: TRBD2
clone_size: few
v_call: TRBV5-1
j_call: TRBJ2-7